The present entry profiles one T cell receptor beta chain with its context. This CDR3 has 12 residues. Germline values: CDR1 LNHDA, CDR2 SQIVND (reference sequence). Trimming removed 3 bases at V and 7 bases at J, with 7 bases between. This specimen comes from a study of blood T cell repertoires in COVID-19. Study-level information: Italy, Spain and the United States were the sources of the convalescent and acute COVID-19 samples.

In the original workflow: The assay estimated nucleated cells by amplifying reference gene primers. Profiling relied on immunoSEQ multiplex PCR, and the TCRdb table lists in-frame clones only, not all of them. Clonal size and the V and J genes are those of that table, whereas D and trimming came from the DNA. The data contain around 22,000 clones, 75% to 90% of them singletons. The V and J genes are TRBV19 and TRBJ1-5; unclear D gene. The sequence was obtained from a human donor with active COVID-19. The donor label of this sample is uncertain. Material: peripheral blood. In nucleotides, the CDR3 is TGTGCCAGTAGTATTCGAGCCCAGCCCCAGCATTTT. It yields the protein CASSIRAQPQHF.